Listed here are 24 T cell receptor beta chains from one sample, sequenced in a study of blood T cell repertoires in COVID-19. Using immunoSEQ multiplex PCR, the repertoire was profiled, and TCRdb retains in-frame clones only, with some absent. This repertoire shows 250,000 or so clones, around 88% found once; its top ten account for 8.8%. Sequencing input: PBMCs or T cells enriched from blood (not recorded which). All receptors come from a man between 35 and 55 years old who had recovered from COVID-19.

CDR3 sequence (DNA): TGCAGCGTTGAAGAATGGCACAGGGGGAGAACTGAAGCTTTCTTT. Its translation: CSVEEWHRGRTEAFF. The rearrangement joins TRBV29-1 to TRBJ1-1; 8 nucleotides match TRBD1. CDR3 size: 15 residues. Germline-derived CDR1 and CDR2 are SQVTM and ANQGSEA. V dropped 0 bases and J dropped 5; count of bases not matched to a gene: 8.

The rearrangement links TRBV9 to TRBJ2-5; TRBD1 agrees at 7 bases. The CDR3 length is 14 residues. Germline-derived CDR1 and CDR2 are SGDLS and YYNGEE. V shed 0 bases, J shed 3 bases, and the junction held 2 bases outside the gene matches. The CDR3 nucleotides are TGTGCCAGCAGCGTAGAGGGGACAGAAGAGACCCAGTACTTC. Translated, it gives CASSVEGTEETQYF.

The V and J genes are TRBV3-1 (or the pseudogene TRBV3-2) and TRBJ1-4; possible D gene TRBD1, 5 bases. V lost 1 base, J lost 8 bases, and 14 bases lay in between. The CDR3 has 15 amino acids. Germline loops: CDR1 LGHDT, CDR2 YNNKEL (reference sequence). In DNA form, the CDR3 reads TGTGCCAGCAGCCAAGCAGGTGGCAGGGTCGAAAAACTGTTTTTT. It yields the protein CASSQAGGRVEKLFF.

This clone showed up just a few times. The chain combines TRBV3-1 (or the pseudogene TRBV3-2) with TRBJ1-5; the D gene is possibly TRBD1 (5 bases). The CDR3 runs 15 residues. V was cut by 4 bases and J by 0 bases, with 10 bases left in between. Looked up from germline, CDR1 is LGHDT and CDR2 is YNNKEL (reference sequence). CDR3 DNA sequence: TGTGCCAGCAGCCGACAGTACGATAGCAATCAGCCCCAGCATTTT. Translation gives CASSRQYDSNQPQHF.

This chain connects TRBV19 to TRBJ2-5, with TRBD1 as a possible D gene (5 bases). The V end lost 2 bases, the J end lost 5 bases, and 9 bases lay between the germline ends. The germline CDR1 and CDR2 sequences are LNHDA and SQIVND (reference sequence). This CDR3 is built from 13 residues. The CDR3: CASSISQGETQYF. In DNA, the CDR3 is TGTGCCAGTAGTATATCCCAGGGTGAGACCCAGTACTTC.

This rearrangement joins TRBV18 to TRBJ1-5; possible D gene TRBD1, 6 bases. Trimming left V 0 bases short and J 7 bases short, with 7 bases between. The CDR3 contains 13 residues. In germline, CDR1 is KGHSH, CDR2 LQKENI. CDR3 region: CASSPPRGQPQHF. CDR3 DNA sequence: TGTGCCAGCTCACCACCGAGGGGGCAGCCCCAGCATTTT. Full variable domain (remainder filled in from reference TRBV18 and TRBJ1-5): NAGVMQNPRHLVRRRGQEARLRCSPMKGHSHVYWYRQLPEEGLKFMVYLQKENIIDESGMPKERFSAEFPKEGPSILRIQQVVRGDSAAYFCASSPPRGQPQHFGDGTRLSIL.

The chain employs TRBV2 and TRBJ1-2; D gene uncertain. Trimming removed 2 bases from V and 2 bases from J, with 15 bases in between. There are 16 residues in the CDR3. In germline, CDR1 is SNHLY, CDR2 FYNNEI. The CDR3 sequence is CASSEPGLMGNYGYTF. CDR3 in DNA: TGTGCCAGCAGTGAACCGGGGTTAATGGGGAACTATGGCTACACCTTC.

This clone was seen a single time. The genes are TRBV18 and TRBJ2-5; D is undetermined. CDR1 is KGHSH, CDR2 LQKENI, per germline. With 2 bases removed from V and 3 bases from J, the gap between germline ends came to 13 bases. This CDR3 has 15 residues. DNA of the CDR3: TGTGCCAGCTCACCAATCCAAGACAAGGAAGAGACCCAGTACTTC. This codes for CASSPIQDKEETQYF.

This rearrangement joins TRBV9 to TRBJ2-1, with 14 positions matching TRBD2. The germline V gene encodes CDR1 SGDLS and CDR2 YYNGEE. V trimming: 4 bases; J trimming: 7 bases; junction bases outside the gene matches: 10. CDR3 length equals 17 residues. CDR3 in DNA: TGTGCCAGCAGCACCCGACTAGCGGGGGGGCCCATGAATGAGCAGTTCTTC. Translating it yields CASSTRLAGGPMNEQFF.

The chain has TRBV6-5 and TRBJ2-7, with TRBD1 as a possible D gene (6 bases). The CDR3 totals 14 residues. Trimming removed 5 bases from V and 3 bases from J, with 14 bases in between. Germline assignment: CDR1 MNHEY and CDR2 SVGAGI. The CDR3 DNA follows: TGTGCCAGCAGTCGTCAGGGGCCCAACTACGAGCAGTACTTC. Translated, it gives CASSRQGPNYEQYF.

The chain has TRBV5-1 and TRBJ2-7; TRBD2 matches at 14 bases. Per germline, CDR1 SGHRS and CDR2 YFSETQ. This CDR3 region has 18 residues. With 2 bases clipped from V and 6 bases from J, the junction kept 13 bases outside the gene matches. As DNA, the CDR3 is TGCGCCAGCAGCTTCACCTTCGGGACTAGCGGGGGCTCCCTCGAGCAGTACTTC. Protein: CASSFTFGTSGGSLEQYF.

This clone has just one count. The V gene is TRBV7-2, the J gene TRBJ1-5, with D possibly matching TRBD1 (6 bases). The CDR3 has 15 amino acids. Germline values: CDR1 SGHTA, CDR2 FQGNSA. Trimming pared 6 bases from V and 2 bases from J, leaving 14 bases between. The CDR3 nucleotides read TGTGCCAGCAGAATAAACCCAGGGGGCAATCAGCCCCAGCATTTT. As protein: CASRINPGGNQPQHF.

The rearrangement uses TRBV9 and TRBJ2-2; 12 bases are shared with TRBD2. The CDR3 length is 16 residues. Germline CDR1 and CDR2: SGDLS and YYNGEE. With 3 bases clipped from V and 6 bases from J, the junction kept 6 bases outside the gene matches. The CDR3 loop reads CASSERLAGEAGELFF. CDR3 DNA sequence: TGTGCCAGCAGCGAACGACTAGCGGGAGAAGCCGGGGAGCTGTTTTTT. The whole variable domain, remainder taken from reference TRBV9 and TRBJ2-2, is DSGVTQTPKHLITATGQRVTLRCSPRSGDLSVYWYQQSLDQGLQFLIQYYNGEERAKGNILERFSAQQFPDLHSELNLSSLELGDSALYFCASSERLAGEAGELFFGEGSRLTVL.

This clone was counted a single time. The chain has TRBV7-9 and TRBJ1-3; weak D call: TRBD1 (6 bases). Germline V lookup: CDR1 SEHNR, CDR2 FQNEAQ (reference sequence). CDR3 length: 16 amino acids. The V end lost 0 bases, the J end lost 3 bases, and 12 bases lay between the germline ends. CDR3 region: CASSLALVDSGNTIYF. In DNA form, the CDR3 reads TGTGCCAGCAGCTTAGCCCTAGTGGACAGTGGAAACACCATATATTTT.

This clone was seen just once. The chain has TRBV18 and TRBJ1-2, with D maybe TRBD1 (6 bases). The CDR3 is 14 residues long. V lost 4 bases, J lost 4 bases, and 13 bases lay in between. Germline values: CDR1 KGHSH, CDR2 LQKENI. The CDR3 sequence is CASSRDTDSYGYTF. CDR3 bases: TGTGCCAGCTCACGGGACACAGACTCCTATGGCTACACCTTC.

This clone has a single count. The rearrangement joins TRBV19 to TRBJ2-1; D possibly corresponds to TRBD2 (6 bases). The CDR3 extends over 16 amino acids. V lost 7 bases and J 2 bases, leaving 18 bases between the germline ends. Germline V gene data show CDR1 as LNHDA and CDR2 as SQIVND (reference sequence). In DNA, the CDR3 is TGTGCCAGTACCAACCTAGGGACTCCCGCCTACAATGAGCAGTTCTTC. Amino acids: CASTNLGTPAYNEQFF. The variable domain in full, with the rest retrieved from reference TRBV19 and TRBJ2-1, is DGGITQSPKYLFRKEGQNVTLSCEQNLNHDAMYWYRQDPGQGLRLIYYSQIVNDFQKGDIAEGYSVSREKKESFPLTVTSAQKNPTAFYLCASTNLGTPAYNEQFFGPGTRLTVL.

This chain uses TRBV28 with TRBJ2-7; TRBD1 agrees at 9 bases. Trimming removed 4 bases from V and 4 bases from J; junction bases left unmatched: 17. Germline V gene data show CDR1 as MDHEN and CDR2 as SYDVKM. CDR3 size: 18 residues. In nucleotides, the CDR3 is TGTGCCAGCAGTTCTTCCGGAGCCACAGGGGGCCCCCGTTACGAGCAGTACTTC. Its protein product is CASSSSGATGGPRYEQYF.

The DNA for the CDR3 is TGTGCCAGCAGCTTGGTGGGACAGTCTATTCTCACCGGCTACACCTTC. Amino acids: CASSLVGQSILTGYTF. The gene calls are TRBV5-8 and TRBJ1-2; the match to TRBD1 covers 7 bases. The CDR3 spans 16 residues. V lost 0 bases, J lost 8 bases, and 13 bases stayed unmatched. Germline lookup yields CDR1 SGHTS and CDR2 YDEGEE.

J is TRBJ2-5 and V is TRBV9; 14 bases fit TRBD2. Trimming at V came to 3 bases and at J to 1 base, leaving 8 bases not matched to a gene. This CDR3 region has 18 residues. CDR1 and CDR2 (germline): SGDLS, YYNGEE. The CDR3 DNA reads TGTGCCAGCAGCGAGGGGACTAGCGGGAGAGGGGTCCAAGAGACCCAGTACTTC. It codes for CASSEGTSGRGVQETQYF.

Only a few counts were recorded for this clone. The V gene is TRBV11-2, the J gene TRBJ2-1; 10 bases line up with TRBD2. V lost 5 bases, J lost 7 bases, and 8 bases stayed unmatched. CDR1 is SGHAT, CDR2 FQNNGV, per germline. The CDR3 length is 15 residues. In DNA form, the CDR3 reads TGTGCCAGCAGCGGGGGCCTAGCGGGAGTGAATGAGCAGTTCTTC. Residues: CASSGGLAGVNEQFF.

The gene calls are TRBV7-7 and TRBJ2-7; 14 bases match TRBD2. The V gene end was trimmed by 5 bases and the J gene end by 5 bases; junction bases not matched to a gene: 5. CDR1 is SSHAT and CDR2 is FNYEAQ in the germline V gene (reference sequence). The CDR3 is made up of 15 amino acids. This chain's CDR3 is CASSLGTSGRNEQYF. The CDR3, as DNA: TGTGCCAGCAGCCTCGGGACTAGCGGGAGAAACGAGCAGTACTTC.

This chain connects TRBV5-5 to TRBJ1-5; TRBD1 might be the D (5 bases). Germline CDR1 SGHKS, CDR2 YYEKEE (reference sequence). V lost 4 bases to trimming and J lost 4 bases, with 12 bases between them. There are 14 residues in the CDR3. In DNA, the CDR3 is TGTGCCAGCAGCCCAACCGGGGGGAATCAGCCCCAGCATTTT. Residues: CASSPTGGNQPQHF.

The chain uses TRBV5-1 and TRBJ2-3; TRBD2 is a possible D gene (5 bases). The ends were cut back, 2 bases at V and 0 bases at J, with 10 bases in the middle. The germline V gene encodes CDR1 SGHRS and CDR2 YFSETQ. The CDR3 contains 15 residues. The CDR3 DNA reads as TGCGCCAGCAGCTTAATACGGGGTAGCACAGATACGCAGTATTTT. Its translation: CASSLIRGSTDTQYF.

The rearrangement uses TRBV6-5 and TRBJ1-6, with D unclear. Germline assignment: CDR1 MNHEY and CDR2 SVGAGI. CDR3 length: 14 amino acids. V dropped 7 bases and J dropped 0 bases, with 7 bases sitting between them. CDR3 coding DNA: TGTGCCAGCATCCGGAGCTCCTATAATTCACCCCTCCACTTT. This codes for CASIRSSYNSPLHF.